One and the same sample provided the 22 T cell receptor beta chains below, sequenced in a study of beta chain features in type 1 diabetes. TCRB transcripts that were expressed got sequenced, as all of the isolated RNA had been reverse transcribed. Libraries were prepared by immunoSEQ multiplex PCR; TCRdb keeps only in-frame clonotypes and omits some of them. This repertoire shows over 700,000 clones, 15% to 20% found once; its top ten account for 0.02% to 0.025%. Sequencing used naive CD4+ T cells from blood. These receptors came from a woman younger than 30 in good health.

Only a few counts were recorded for this clone. The chain couples TRBV19 to TRBJ1-5; perhaps TRBD1 as D (6 bases). V was shortened by 4 bases and J by 12 bases, with 10 bases between the two germline ends. Germline V gene sequence: CDR1 LNHDA, CDR2 SQIVND (reference sequence). The CDR3 sequence is 11 residues long. For the CDR3, the DNA is TGTGCCAGTAGTACTGGACAGATCCAGCATTTT. It encodes CASSTGQIQHF.

This clone came up a few times. The chain has TRBV6-6 and TRBJ2-6; tentatively, D is TRBD1 (5 bases). Trimming stripped 1 base from V and 3 bases from J, with 10 bases between. The length of the CDR3 is 16 residues. Germline CDR1 reads MNHNY; CDR2 reads SVGAGI (reference sequence). The CDR3 loop is CASSYFTRVGANVLTF. For the CDR3, the DNA is TGTGCCAGCAGTTACTTTACCAGGGTTGGGGCCAACGTCCTGACTTTC.

This clone was picked up a small number of times. The chain couples TRBV4-3 to TRBJ2-1, with 10 nucleotides matching TRBD2. Germline V gene data show CDR1 as LGHNA and CDR2 as YSLEER. The CDR3 runs 14 residues. The junction had 5 bases not matched to a gene; V was cut back by 4 bases and J by 8 bases. The CDR3 DNA sequence: TGCGCCAGCAGCCTCGGGACTAGCGTCGATGAGCAGTTCTTC. It codes for CASSLGTSVDEQFF.

Notes on this clone: The same CDR3 also results from other DNA sequences found in this sample. V and J are TRBV4-3 and TRBJ2-3; unclear D gene. Germline CDR1 reads LGHNA; CDR2 reads YSLEER. This CDR3 contains 14 residues. V lost 2 bases and J 0 bases, leaving 6 bases between the germline ends. DNA for the CDR3: TGCGCCAGCAGCCAAACTGGGAGCACAGATACGCAGTATTTT. This translates into CASSQTGSTDTQYF.

The chain links TRBV28 to TRBJ2-1; D unresolved. The CDR3 consists of 13 residues. Trimming took off 3 bases at V and 0 bases at J, with 3 bases between the two ends. From germline, CDR1 is MDHEN and CDR2 SYDVKM. In DNA form, the CDR3 reads TGTGCCAGCAGTTTCGACTCCTACAATGAGCAGTTCTTC. Amino acids: CASSFDSYNEQFF.

This clone was seen repeatedly, ten times or more. This chain links TRBV4-3 with TRBJ2-6; TRBD1 matches 9 bases. Germline CDR1 and CDR2: LGHNA and YSLEER. V was clipped by 3 bases and J by 0 bases; unmatched bases: 9. This CDR3 spans 19 amino acids. The CDR3 loop reads CASSHRYRGLSSGANVLTF. In DNA, the CDR3 is TGCGCCAGCAGCCATAGATACAGGGGGCTCAGCTCTGGGGCCAACGTCCTGACTTTC.

This clone appeared a few times. The V gene is TRBV6-5, the J gene TRBJ1-6, with D perhaps TRBD1 (5 bases). Germline V gene lookup returns CDR1 MNHEY and CDR2 SVGAGI. V lost 5 bases and J lost 6, with 8 bases in between. There are 13 residues in the CDR3. The CDR3 region has the DNA TGTGCCAGCAGTGGGCAGGGTAATTCACCCCTCCACTTT. This sequence encodes CASSGQGNSPLHF.

The V call is TRBV28, the J call TRBJ2-7; 9 nucleotides align to TRBD2. V trimming: 1 base; J trimming: 4 bases; junction bases outside the gene matches: 20. Germline CDR1 and CDR2: MDHEN and SYDVKM. The CDR3 has 20 amino acids. CDR3 sequence reads: CASSLSGGGTSLLGFYEQYF. In DNA form, the CDR3 reads TGTGCCAGCAGTTTATCCGGAGGGGGGACTAGCCTTCTCGGGTTTTACGAGCAGTACTTC.

This clone was counted between two and nine times. The chain couples TRBV6-6 to TRBJ2-7; 7 bases agree with TRBD1. J lost 3 bases, V lost 5 bases, and 10 bases had no gene match. The CDR3 loop spans 15 amino acids. Germline CDR1 and CDR2: MNHNY and SVGAGI (reference sequence). The CDR3, as DNA: TGTGCCAGCAGTGGAAAGGGGGCGGGTAACTACGAGCAGTACTTC. Residues: CASSGKGAGNYEQYF.

The J gene is TRBJ2-1, the V gene TRBV5-4; D is uncertain. V was trimmed by 4 bases and J by 0 bases, leaving 14 bases between them. Germline assignment: CDR1 SGHNT and CDR2 YYREEE (reference sequence). The CDR3 loop spans 16 amino acids. The CDR3 DNA reads TGTGCCAGCAGCGTTTACACCTCGAGCTCCTACAATGAGCAGTTCTTC. As protein: CASSVYTSSSYNEQFF.

This clone was detected a few times. The chain has TRBV7-8 and TRBJ2-5, with 10 bases that match TRBD2. V was pared by 2 bases and J by 5 bases, with 14 bases of the junction left unmatched. This CDR3 is 18 amino acids long. CDR1 is SGHVS, CDR2 FQNEAQ, per germline. This CDR3 reads CASSLLASGRGGRETQYF. CDR3 nucleotide sequence: TGTGCCAGCAGCTTATTAGCTAGCGGGAGAGGGGGACGGGAGACCCAGTACTTC.

This clone was seen only a few times. This chain links TRBV7-8 with TRBJ2-5; no clear D gene. This CDR3 has 15 amino acids. Germline V gene sequence: CDR1 SGHVS, CDR2 FQNEAQ. The germline V and J ends were trimmed by 7 bases and 1 base, with 16 bases remaining between them. CDR3 protein: CASTSHPAFQETQYF. The CDR3 DNA is TGTGCCAGCACCTCCCACCCGGCTTTCCAAGAGACCCAGTACTTC.

The rearrangement links TRBV6-5 to TRBJ2-2, with D possibly matching TRBD1 (6 bases). Trimming removed 2 bases from V and 3 bases from J, with 13 bases in between. Germline values: CDR1 MNHEY, CDR2 SVGAGI. The CDR3 runs to 16 residues. The CDR3 DNA reads TGTGCCAGCAGTTACCCCTTTCAGGGGCACACCGGGGAGCTGTTTTTT. It specifies CASSYPFQGHTGELFF.

This rearrangement joins TRBV5-6 to TRBJ1-1; no firm D call. CDR1 and CDR2 (germline): SGHDT, YYEEEE. V was trimmed by 2 bases and J by 2 bases, leaving 13 bases between them. The CDR3 runs to 15 residues. CDR3 loop: CASSFGDATNTEAFF. The CDR3, as DNA: TGTGCCAGCAGCTTCGGGGATGCAACAAACACTGAAGCTTTCTTT. Supplemented by reference TRBV5-6 and TRBJ1-1, the full variable domain reads DAGVTQSPTHLIKTRGQQVTLRCSPKSGHDTVSWYQQALGQGPQFIFQYYEEEERQRGNFPDRFSGHQFPNYSSELNVNALLLGDSALYLCASSFGDATNTEAFFGQGTRLTVV.

This chain uses TRBV5-4 with TRBJ2-1; the match to TRBD2 covers 9 bases. Looked up from germline, CDR1 is SGHNT and CDR2 is YYREEE (reference sequence). The CDR3 contains 18 residues. V shed 0 bases, J shed 2 bases, and the junction held 9 bases outside the gene matches. The DNA for the CDR3 is TGTGCCAGCAGCTTGGCCCAGGGAGCGGGAGGCGCCTACAATGAGCAGTTCTTC. As protein: CASSLAQGAGGAYNEQFF.

This clone has more than one count but fewer than ten. The chain links TRBV11-2 to TRBJ2-7; D call uncertain. Trimming pared 5 bases from V and 7 bases from J, leaving 15 bases between. Germline V gene lookup returns CDR1 SGHAT and CDR2 FQNNGV. This CDR3 comprises 13 residues. The CDR3 region has the DNA TGTGCCAGCAGCCCTATTCGTCTGAATGAGCAGTACTTC. Translated, it gives CASSPIRLNEQYF. The full variable domain, rest sourced from reference TRBV11-2 and TRBJ2-7, is EAGVAQSPRYKIIEKRQSVAFWCNPISGHATLYWYQQILGQGPKLLIQFQNNGVVDDSQLPKDRFSAERLKGVDSTLKIQPAKLEDSAVYLCASSPIRLNEQYFGPGTRLTVT.

This clone was found a few times. The chain links TRBV6-5 to TRBJ1-2, with D tentatively TRBD1 (5 bases). The CDR3 loop spans 12 amino acids. Deletions cut 4 bases from V and 7 bases from J, with 10 bases between. Looked up from germline, CDR1 is MNHEY and CDR2 is SVGAGI. CDR3 DNA sequence: TGTGCCAGCAGTTCAGGACATCCTGGCTACACCTTC. Protein sequence: CASSSGHPGYTF.

This chain joins TRBV7-2 and TRBJ2-7, with a weak D call TRBD2 (6 bases). The CDR3 runs to 15 residues. The germline V gene has CDR1 SGHTA and CDR2 FQGNSA. V lost 7 bases and J lost 0, with 16 bases in between. The CDR3 here is CASTRSSGSSYEQYF. CDR3 DNA sequence: TGTGCCAGCACCCGGAGTAGCGGCTCCTCCTACGAGCAGTACTTC.

The V and J genes are TRBV9 and TRBJ2-1, with D possibly matching TRBD1 (6 bases). CDR3 length: 15 residues. CDR1 and CDR2 (germline): SGDLS, YYNGEE. The V end lost 0 bases, the J end lost 6 bases, and 13 bases lay between the germline ends. The CDR3 reads CASSVGGIGGNEQFF. CDR3 sequence (DNA): TGTGCCAGCAGCGTAGGTGGGATAGGGGGCAATGAGCAGTTCTTC.

This clone was detected a few times. The chain joins TRBV11-1 to TRBJ2-1; D not resolved. CDR3 length: 17 amino acids. The V and J ends lost 9 bases and 0 bases respectively, with 21 bases between them. Per germline, CDR1 SGHAT and CDR2 FQDESV (reference sequence). As DNA, the CDR3 is TGTGCCAGTTATCCTGAAGGGCTTTATAGCTCCTACAATGAGCAGTTCTTC. It encodes CASYPEGLYSSYNEQFF.

The J gene is TRBJ2-7, the V gene TRBV4-1; D tentatively fits TRBD1 or TRBD2 (5 bases each). The CDR3 extends over 15 amino acids. V was cut by 1 base and J by 4 bases, with 14 bases left in between. Germline CDR1 is MGHRA and CDR2 is YSYEKL. The CDR3 sequence: CASSQGTIEGYEQYF. CDR3 sequence (DNA): TGCGCCAGCAGCCAAGGGACCATTGAGGGGTACGAGCAGTACTTC.

This rearrangement joins TRBV29-1 to TRBJ2-3; D perhaps matches TRBD1 (5 bases). In germline, CDR1 is SQVTM, CDR2 ANQGSEA. The CDR3 sequence is 13 residues long. V was trimmed by 3 bases and J by 3 bases, leaving 10 bases between them. The CDR3 DNA reads TGCAGCGTTGATAAGGGGAAAACAGATACGCAGTATTTT. Its translation is CSVDKGKTDTQYF.